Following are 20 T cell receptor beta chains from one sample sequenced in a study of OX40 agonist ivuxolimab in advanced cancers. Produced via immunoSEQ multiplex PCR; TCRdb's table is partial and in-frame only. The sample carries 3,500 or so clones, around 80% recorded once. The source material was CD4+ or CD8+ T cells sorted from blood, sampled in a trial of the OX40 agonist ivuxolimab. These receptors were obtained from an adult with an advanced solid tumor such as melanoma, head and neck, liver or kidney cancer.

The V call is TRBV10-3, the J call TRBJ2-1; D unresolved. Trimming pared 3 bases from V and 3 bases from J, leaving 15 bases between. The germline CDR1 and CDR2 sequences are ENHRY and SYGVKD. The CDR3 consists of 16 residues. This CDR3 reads CAISETDDELYNEQFF. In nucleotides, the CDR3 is TGTGCCATCAGTGAAACCGACGATGAGCTCTACAATGAGCAGTTCTTC.

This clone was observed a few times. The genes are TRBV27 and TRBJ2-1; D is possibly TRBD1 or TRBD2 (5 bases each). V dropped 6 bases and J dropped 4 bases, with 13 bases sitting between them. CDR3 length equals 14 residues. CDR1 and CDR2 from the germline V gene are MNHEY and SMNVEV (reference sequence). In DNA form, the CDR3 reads TGTGCCAGCAGCCCGAGGGGCGTTTACAATGAGCAGTTCTTC. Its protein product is CASSPRGVYNEQFF.

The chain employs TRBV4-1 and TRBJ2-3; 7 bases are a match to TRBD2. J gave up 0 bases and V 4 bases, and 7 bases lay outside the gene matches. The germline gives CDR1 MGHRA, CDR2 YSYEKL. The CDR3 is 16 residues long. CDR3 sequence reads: CASSLASGTSTDTQYF. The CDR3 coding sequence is TGCGCCAGCAGCCTGGCTAGCGGCACTAGCACAGATACGCAGTATTTT.

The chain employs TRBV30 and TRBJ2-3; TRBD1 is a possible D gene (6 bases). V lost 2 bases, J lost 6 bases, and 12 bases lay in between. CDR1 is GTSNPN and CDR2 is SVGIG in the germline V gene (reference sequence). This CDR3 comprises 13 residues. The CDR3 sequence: CAWSRNRADTQYF. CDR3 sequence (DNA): TGTGCCTGGAGTCGAAACAGGGCGGATACGCAGTATTTT.

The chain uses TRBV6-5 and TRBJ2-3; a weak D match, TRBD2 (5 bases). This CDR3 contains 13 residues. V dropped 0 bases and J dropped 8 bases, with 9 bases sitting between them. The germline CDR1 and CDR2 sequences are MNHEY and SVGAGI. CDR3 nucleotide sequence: TGTGCCAGCAGTTACTCTAGCGCTGCTACGCAGTATTTT. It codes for CASSYSSAATQYF.

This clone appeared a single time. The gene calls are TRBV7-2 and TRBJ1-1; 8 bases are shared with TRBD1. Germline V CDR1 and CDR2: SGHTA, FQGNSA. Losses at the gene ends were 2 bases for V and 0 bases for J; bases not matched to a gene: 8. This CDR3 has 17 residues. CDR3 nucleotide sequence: TGTGCCAGCAGCTTACCTCTCCGACAGGGGTTGAACACTGAAGCTTTCTTT. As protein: CASSLPLRQGLNTEAFF.

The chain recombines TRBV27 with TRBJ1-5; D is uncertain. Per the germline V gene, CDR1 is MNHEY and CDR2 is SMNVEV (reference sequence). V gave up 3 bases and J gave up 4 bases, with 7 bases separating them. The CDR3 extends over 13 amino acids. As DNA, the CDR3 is TGTGCCAGCAGTTTTGGGGTGAATCAGCCCCAGCATTTT. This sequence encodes CASSFGVNQPQHF.

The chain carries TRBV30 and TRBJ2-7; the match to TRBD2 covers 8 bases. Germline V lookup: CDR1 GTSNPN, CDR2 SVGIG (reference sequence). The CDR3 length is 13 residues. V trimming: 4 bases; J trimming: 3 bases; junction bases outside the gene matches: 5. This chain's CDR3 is CAWMIAGYYEQYF. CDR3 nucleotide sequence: TGTGCCTGGATGATAGCGGGATACTACGAGCAGTACTTC.

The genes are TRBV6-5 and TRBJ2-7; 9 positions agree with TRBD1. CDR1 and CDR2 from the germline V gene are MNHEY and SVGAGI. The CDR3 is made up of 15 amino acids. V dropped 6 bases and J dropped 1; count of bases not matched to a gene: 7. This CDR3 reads CASRAAGTGSYEQYF. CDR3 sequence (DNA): TGTGCCAGCAGAGCCGCCGGGACAGGGTCCTACGAGCAGTACTTC.

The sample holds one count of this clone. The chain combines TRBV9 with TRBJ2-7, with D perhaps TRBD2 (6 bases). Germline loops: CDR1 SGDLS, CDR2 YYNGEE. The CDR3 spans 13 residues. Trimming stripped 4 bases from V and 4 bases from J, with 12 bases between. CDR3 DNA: TGTGCCAGCAGCCCCGGCGGAGGGTACGAGCAGTACTTC. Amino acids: CASSPGGGYEQYF.

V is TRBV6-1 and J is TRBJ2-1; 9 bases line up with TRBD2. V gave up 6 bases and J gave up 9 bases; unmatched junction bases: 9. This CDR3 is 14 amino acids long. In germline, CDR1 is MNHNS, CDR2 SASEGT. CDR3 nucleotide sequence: TGTGCCAGCAGGGCCGGGACTAGCCTTGGTGAGCAGTTCTTC. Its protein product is CASRAGTSLGEQFF.

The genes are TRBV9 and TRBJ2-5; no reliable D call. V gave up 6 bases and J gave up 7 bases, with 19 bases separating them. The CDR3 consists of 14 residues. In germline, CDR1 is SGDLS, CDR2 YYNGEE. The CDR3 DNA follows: TGTGCCAGCAACCTAGGCCCCTTTGAGGTGACCCAGTACTTC. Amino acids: CASNLGPFEVTQYF.

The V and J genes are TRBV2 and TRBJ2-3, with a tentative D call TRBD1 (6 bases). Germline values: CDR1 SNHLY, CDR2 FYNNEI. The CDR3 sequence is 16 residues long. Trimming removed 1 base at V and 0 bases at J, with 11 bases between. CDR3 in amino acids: CASSEGDTSSTDTQYF. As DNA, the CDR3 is TGTGCCAGCAGTGAAGGGGACACATCTAGCACAGATACGCAGTATTTT.

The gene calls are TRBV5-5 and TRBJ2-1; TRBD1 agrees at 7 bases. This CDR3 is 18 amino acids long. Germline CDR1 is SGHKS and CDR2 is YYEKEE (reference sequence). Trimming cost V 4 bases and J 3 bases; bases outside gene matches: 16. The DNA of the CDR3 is TGTGCCAGCAGCCCGACAGGGTTATTTGGTGGAAACTACAATGAGCAGTTCTTC. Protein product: CASSPTGLFGGNYNEQFF.

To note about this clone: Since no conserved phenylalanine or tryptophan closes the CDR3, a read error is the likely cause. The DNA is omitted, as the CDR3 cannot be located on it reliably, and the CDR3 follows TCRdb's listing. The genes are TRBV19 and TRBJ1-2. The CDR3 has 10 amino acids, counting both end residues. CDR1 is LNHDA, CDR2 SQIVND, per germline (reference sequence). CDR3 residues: CASIPGPLYL.

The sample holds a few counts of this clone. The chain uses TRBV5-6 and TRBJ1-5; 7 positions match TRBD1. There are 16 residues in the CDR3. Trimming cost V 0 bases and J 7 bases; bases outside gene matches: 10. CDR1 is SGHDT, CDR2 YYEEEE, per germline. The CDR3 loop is CASSLAETGSYQPQHF. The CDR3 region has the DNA TGTGCCAGCAGCTTGGCCGAGACAGGGTCTTACCAGCCCCAGCATTTT.

The CDR3 DNA reads as TGCGCCAGCAGCGACCGCGGTGGCGGGATCACAGATACGCAGTATTTT. Its translation: CASSDRGGGITDTQYF. This rearrangement joins TRBV4-1 to TRBJ2-3; tentative D call: TRBD2 (6 bases). Looked up from germline, CDR1 is MGHRA and CDR2 is YSYEKL. The CDR3 is 16 amino acids. The V end lost 5 bases, the J end lost 2 bases, and 17 bases lay between the germline ends.

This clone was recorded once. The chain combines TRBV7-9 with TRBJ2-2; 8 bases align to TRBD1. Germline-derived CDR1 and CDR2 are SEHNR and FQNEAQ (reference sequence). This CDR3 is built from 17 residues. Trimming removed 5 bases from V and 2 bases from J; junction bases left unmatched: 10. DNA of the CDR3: TGTGCCAGCAGCCTATACCAAGGACAGGGAAACACCGGGGAGCTGTTTTTT. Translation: CASSLYQGQGNTGELFF.

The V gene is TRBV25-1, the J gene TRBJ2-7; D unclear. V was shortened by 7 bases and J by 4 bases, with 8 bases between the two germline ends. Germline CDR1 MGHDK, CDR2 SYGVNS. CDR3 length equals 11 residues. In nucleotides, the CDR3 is TGTGCCAGCACCTCTGGTTACGAGCAGTACTTC. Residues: CASTSGYEQYF.

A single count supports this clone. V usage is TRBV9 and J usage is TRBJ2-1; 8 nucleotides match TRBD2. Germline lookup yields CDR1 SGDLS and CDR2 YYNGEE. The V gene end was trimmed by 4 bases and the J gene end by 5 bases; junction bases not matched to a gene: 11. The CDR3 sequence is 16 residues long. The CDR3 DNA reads TGTGCCAGCAGCCCGGGGGGGGAGGGCCCCCACAATGAGCAGTTCTTC. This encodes CASSPGGEGPHNEQFF.